The 19 T cell receptor beta chains listed next were all sequenced from one sample in a study of T cells in Graves' hyperthyroidism and ophthalmopathy. Researchers amplified the TCR beta CDR3 regions from RNA transcripts. With the HTBI primer set, the TCR CDR3 went through a first round of RT-PCR. TCRdb reprocessed the multiplex PCR reads with MiXCR, giving one entry per CDR3 protein. There are about 370,000 distinct CDR3 sequences in the sample; around 15% occur only once, and about 20% lies in the top ten. Sequenced input: blood. The receptors were gathered from a woman aged 60-75 years with Graves' ophthalmopathy.

Ten or more counts support this clonotype. V and J are TRBV6-1 and TRBJ1-6; D not certain. The V gene's germline CDR1 is MNHNS and CDR2 SASEGT. Trimming took off 5 bases at V and 7 bases at J, with 12 bases between the two ends. The CDR3 is made up of 14 amino acids. The CDR3 nucleotides read TGTGCCAGCAGTCCCGGAGTGGTCAATTCACCCCTCCACTTT. It encodes CASSPGVVNSPLHF.

This clonotype occurred a few times. The J gene is TRBJ2-2, the V gene TRBV9, with TRBD2 matching 15 bases. V trimming: 3 bases; J trimming: 7 bases; junction bases outside the gene matches: 13. Germline V lookup: CDR1 SGDLS, CDR2 YYNGEE. CDR3 length: 19 amino acids. CDR3 region: CASSARLGLAGGGGGELFF. CDR3 DNA sequence: TGTGCCAGCAGCGCCCGACTGGGACTAGCGGGAGGAGGAGGCGGGGAGCTGTTTTTT.

This clonotype was seen many times. The chain uses TRBV27 and TRBJ2-7; the match to TRBD2 covers 7 bases. CDR3 length: 14 amino acids. V lost 2 bases, J lost 6 bases, and 7 bases stayed unmatched. Germline V gene sequence: CDR1 MNHEY, CDR2 SMNVEV (reference sequence). This CDR3 reads CASSLIGGSGEQYF. The CDR3 region has the DNA TGTGCCAGCAGTTTAATAGGCGGGAGCGGCGAGCAGTACTTC.

This clonotype was found many times. This chain connects TRBV6-1 to TRBJ2-1; 9 nucleotides line up with TRBD2. The V gene's germline CDR1 is MNHNS and CDR2 SASEGT. The CDR3 sequence is 13 residues long. The V segment lost 7 bases and the J segment 10 bases; nucleotides outside the gene matches: 8. The CDR3 protein is CASTVAGVNEQFF. DNA of the CDR3: TGTGCCAGCACCGTAGCGGGAGTGAACGAGCAGTTCTTC.

This clonotype was counted a few times. The J gene is TRBJ1-5, the V gene TRBV20-1, with 8 bases that match TRBD1. The J segment lost 2 bases and the V segment lost 6 bases, leaving 9 bases of the junction unmatched. Germline V CDR1 and CDR2: DFQATT, SNEGSKA (reference sequence). This CDR3 has 15 residues. CDR3 nucleotides: TGCAGTGCGGGAGTTACAGGGGGTGGCAATCAGCCCCAGCATTTT. This gives the protein CSAGVTGGGNQPQHF.

This clonotype was seen repeatedly, ten times or more. The V call is TRBV27, the J call TRBJ2-2, with 9 positions matching TRBD1. The CDR3 is made up of 17 amino acids. The V gene end was trimmed by 9 bases and the J gene end by 1 base; junction bases not matched to a gene: 12. The V gene's germline CDR1 is MNHEY and CDR2 SMNVEV (reference sequence). CDR3 loop: CASLTWTGAMNTGELFF. DNA of the CDR3: TGTGCCAGTCTAACATGGACAGGGGCCATGAACACCGGGGAGCTGTTTTTT.

This clonotype was seen a handful of times. The chain couples TRBV3-1 to TRBJ2-2; TRBD1 matches at 7 bases. The V gene's germline CDR1 is LGHDT and CDR2 YNNKEL (reference sequence). V lost 3 bases, J lost 4 bases, and 8 bases stayed unmatched. The length of the CDR3 is 16 residues. CDR3: CASSHTGTDITGELFF. CDR3 coding DNA: TGTGCCAGCAGCCACACCGGGACAGACATCACCGGGGAGCTGTTTTTT.

This clonotype was counted a few times. The chain carries TRBV10-3 and TRBJ2-1; possibly TRBD1 or TRBD2 for D (6 bases each). In germline, CDR1 is ENHRY, CDR2 SYGVKD. The CDR3 consists of 13 residues. V was trimmed by 9 bases and J by 9 bases, leaving 18 bases between them. Written as DNA, the CDR3 is TGTGCCATGGGGGGCAACCCCGCGGGTGAGCAGTTCTTC. Its protein product is CAMGGNPAGEQFF.

V usage is TRBV12-3 or TRBV12-4 and J usage is TRBJ2-4, with 10 bases identical to TRBD1. Trimming took 1 base from V and 11 from J; bases not matched to a gene: 2. CDR3 length: 13 residues. The CDR3 region has the DNA TGTGCCAGCAGTTTAGAAGGGACAGGGGTTCAGTACTTC. Amino acids: CASSLEGTGVQYF.

This clonotype was observed many times. V and J are TRBV20-1 and TRBJ2-3, with 7 bases matching TRBD2. Losses at the gene ends were 2 bases for V and 4 bases for J; bases not matched to a gene: 6. Germline CDR1 is DFQATT and CDR2 is SNEGSKA (reference sequence). This CDR3 is 14 amino acids long. The CDR3 DNA is TGCAGTGCTAGATCCGATGGGAGGGCAGATACGCAGTATTTT. This sequence encodes CSARSDGRADTQYF.

At least ten counts were recorded for this clonotype. The CDR3 DNA sequence: TGTGCCAGCAGTCCTATGGGACTAGCGGTCGGTGAGCAGTTCTTC. It codes for CASSPMGLAVGEQFF. This chain links TRBV12-3 or TRBV12-4 with TRBJ2-1; 11 nucleotides align to TRBD2. The CDR3 runs to 15 residues. Trimming cost V 5 bases and J 9 bases; bases outside gene matches: 9.

The table lists this clonotype with a few counts. The chain joins TRBV6-1 to TRBJ1-4; 7 bases are shared with TRBD1. Germline V gene lookup returns CDR1 MNHNS and CDR2 SASEGT. Germline trimming cut 7 bases from V and 3 bases from J; bases unmatched to any gene: 8. This CDR3 has 15 residues. In DNA form, the CDR3 reads TGTGCCAGCATGAGAGGGACAGACCCTAATGAAAAACTGTTTTTT. It translates to CASMRGTDPNEKLFF.

This clonotype was detected many times. The chain links TRBV5-6 to TRBJ2-3; D not certain. Germline V gives CDR1 SGHDT, CDR2 YYEEEE. The length of the CDR3 is 14 residues. The V end was cut by 1 base, the J end by 2 bases, with 8 bases between. The CDR3 reads CASSLNHNTDTQYF. Here the CDR3 DNA reads TGTGCCAGCAGCTTGAACCATAACACAGATACGCAGTATTTT.

The sample holds many counts of this clonotype. The V and J genes are TRBV27 and TRBJ2-5, with TRBD1 as a possible D gene (6 bases). Per germline, CDR1 MNHEY and CDR2 SMNVEV (reference sequence). This CDR3 contains 15 residues. V lost 4 bases, J lost 6 bases, and 18 bases lay in between. The CDR3 DNA reads as TGTGCCAGCAGTTGGGGGCGTCCGGGTGGAAAGACCCAGTACTTC. This codes for CASSWGRPGGKTQYF.

Many counts were recorded for this clonotype. The rearrangement joins TRBV11-2 to TRBJ2-3; possible D gene TRBD1, 6 bases. Trimming took 2 bases from V and 10 from J, leaving 16 bases between them. Germline loops: CDR1 SGHAT, CDR2 FQNNGV. This CDR3 is built from 14 residues. The CDR3 here is CASSLSVAGTPQYF. DNA of the CDR3: TGTGCCAGCAGCTTATCCGTCGCCGGGACACCGCAGTATTTT.

The V gene is TRBV10-3, the J gene TRBJ2-1; tentative D call: TRBD1 (7 bases). CDR3 length: 14 residues. V shed 4 bases and J shed 4 bases, with 11 bases lying between them. Per germline, CDR1 ENHRY and CDR2 SYGVKD. CDR3 coding DNA: TGTGCCATCAGTGGCCAGGGGGGTTACAATGAGCAGTTCTTC. It specifies CAISGQGGYNEQFF.

This clonotype was recorded many times. The CDR3 DNA follows: TGCGCCAGCACCATAGCGGGAGGATACAATGAGCAGTTCTTC. Translating it yields CASTIAGGYNEQFF. This sequence joins TRBV5-1 and TRBJ2-1, with TRBD2 identical over 10 bases. Germline CDR1 reads SGHRS; CDR2 reads YFSETQ. V trimming: 6 bases; J trimming: 4 bases; junction bases outside the gene matches: 4. CDR3 size: 14 residues.

This clonotype showed up just a few times. The chain carries TRBV2 and TRBJ2-1; perhaps TRBD2 as D (5 bases). This CDR3 is built from 12 residues. The V end lost 6 bases, the J end lost 7 bases, and 10 bases lay between the germline ends. Looked up from germline, CDR1 is SNHLY and CDR2 is FYNNEI. For the CDR3, the DNA is TGTGCCAGCAGGCTACTAGATAATGAGCAGTTCTTC. Protein: CASRLLDNEQFF.

The chain is built from TRBV12-5 and TRBJ2-7, with D perhaps matching TRBD1 or TRBD2 (5 bases each). Germline CDR1 is LGHNT and CDR2 is FRNRAP. Trimming removed 4 bases at V and 2 bases at J, with 6 bases between. The CDR3 runs to 12 residues. This CDR3 is CASGWGTYEQYF. CDR3 DNA: TGTGCTAGTGGTTGGGGGACCTACGAGCAGTACTTC.